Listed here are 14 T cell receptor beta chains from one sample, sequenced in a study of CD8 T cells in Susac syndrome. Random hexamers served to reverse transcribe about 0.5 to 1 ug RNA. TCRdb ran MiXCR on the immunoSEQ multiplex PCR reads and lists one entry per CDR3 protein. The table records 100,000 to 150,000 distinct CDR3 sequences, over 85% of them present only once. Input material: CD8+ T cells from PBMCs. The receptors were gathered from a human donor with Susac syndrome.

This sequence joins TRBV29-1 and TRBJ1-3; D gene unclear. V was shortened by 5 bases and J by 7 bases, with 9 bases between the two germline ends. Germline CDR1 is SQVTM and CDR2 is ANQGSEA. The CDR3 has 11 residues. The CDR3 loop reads CSVPIRNTIYF. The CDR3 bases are TGCAGCGTTCCAATTAGGAACACCATATATTTT.

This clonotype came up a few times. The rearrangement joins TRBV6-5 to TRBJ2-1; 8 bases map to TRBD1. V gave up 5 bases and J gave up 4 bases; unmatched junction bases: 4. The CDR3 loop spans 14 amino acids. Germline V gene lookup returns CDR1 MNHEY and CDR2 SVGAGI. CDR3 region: CASSPGQEYNEQFF. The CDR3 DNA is TGTGCCAGCAGTCCGGGACAGGAATACAATGAGCAGTTCTTC.

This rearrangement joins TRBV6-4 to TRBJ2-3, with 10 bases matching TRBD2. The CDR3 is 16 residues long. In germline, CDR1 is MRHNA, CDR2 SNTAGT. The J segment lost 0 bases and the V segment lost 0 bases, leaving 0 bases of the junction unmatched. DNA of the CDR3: TGTGCCAGCAGTGACTCGACTAGCGGGAGCACAGATACGCAGTATTTT. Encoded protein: CASSDSTSGSTDTQYF.

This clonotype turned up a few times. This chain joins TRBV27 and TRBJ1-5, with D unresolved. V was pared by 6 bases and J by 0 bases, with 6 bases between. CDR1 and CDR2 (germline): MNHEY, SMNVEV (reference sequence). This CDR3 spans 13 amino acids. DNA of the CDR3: TGTGCCAGCAGCTTAGGTAGCAATCAGCCCCAGCATTTT. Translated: CASSLGSNQPQHF.

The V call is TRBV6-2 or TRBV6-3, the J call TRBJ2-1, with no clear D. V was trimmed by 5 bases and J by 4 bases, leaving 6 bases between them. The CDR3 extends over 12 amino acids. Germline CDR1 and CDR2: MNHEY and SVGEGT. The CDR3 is CASSHTYNEQFF. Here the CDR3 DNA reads TGTGCCAGCAGTCACACTTACAATGAGCAGTTCTTC.

DNA for the CDR3: TGTGCCAGCAGCCAAGAGGAGGGAAGGTTTGATGAGCAGTTCTTC. Translating it yields CASSQEEGRFDEQFF. V is TRBV3-1 and J is TRBJ2-1; D perhaps matches TRBD2 (6 bases). Trimming pared 0 bases from V and 8 bases from J, leaving 14 bases between. Per the germline V gene, CDR1 is LGHDT and CDR2 is YNNKEL (reference sequence). There are 15 residues in the CDR3.

CDR3 sequence reads: CASSLAGGMGETQYF. CDR3 DNA sequence: TGTGCCAGCAGTTTAGCAGGGGGCATGGGAGAGACCCAGTACTTC. The chain links TRBV12-3 or TRBV12-4 to TRBJ2-5; 7 nucleotides align to TRBD1. Trimming took 0 bases from V and 4 from J; bases not matched to a gene: 5. The CDR3 length is 15 residues.

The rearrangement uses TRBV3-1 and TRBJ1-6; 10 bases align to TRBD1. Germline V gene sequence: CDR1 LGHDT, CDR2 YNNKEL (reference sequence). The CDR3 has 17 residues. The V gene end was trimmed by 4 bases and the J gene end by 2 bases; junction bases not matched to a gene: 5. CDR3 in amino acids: CASSLRQGAAYNSPLHF. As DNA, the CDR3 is TGTGCCAGCAGCCTTCGACAGGGGGCGGCCTATAATTCACCCCTCCACTTT.

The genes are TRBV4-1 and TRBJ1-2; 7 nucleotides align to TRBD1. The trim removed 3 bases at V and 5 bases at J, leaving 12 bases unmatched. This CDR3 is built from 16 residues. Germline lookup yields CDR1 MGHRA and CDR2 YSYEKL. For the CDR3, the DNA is TGCGCCAGCAGCCAGGTCCGATGGGACAGACTTTATGGCTACACCTTC. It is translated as CASSQVRWDRLYGYTF.

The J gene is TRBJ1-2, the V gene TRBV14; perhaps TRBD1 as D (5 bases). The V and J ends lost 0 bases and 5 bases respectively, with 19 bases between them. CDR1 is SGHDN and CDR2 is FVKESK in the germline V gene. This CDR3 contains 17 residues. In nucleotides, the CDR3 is TGTGCCAGCAGCCAAGATCCCGAGGGTCTAGGGGCATATGGCTACACCTTC. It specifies CASSQDPEGLGAYGYTF.

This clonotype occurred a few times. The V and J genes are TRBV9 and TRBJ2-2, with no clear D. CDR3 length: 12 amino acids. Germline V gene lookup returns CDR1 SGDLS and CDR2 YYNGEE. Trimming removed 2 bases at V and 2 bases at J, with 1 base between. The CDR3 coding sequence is TGTGCCAGCAGCGTTAACACCGGGGAGCTGTTTTTT. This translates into CASSVNTGELFF.

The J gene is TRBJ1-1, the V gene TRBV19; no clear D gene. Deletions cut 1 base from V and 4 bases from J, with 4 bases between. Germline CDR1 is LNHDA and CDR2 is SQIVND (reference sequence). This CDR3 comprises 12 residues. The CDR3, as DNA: TGTGCCAGTAGTATAGGGATCACTGAAGCTTTCTTT. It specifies CASSIGITEAFF.

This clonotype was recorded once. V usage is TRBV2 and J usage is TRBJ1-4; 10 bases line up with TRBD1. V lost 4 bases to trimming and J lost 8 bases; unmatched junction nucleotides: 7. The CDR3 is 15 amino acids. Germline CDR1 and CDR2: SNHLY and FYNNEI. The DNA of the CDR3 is TGTGCCAGCAGTGCGCAGGGACAGGGGCAAGAAAAACTGTTTTTT. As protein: CASSAQGQGQEKLFF.

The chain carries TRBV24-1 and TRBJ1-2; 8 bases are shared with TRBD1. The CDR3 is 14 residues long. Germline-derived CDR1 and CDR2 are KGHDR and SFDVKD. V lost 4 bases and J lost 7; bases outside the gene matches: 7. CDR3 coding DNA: TGTGCCACCAGTGACCGGGACAGGAGGAGTGGCTACACCTTC. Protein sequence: CATSDRDRRSGYTF.